Here is one T cell receptor beta chain with its context. Antigen unknown. Data came from immunoSEQ multiplex PCR; TCRdb stores just in-frame clones and leaves some out. Among around 41,000 clones listed, 70% to 90% were seen once. These data belong to a study of T cells in localized non-small cell lung cancer. Study-level points and caveats: Blood T cell density predicted longer survival; adjacent-lung clonality, shorter.

Trimming removed 10 bases at V and 4 bases at J, with 11 bases between. CDR1 is SGHTA and CDR2 is FQGNSA in the germline V gene. The CDR3 consists of 12 residues. The sequencing here drew on peripheral blood, taken before any cancer treatment. The chain couples TRBV7-2 to TRBJ2-1; TRBD1 might be the D (5 bases). This TCR derives from a woman between 18 and 50 years old with stage III lung adenocarcinoma. The CDR3 DNA reads as TGTGCCACCCAGGGCGGTTACAATGAGCAGTTCTTC. Amino acids: CATQGGYNEQFF.